Each of the 27 T cell receptor beta chains below was sequenced from the same sample in a study of tumor and adjacent non-tumor tissue in lung cancer. No cell sorting was done before RNA was extracted from the tissue. This non-tumor lung sample came from over 3 cm beyond the tumor edge. The library came from three nested PCR rounds adapted from ARM-PCR protocols. One entry per CDR3 protein results from TCRdb running MiXCR on the multiplex PCR reads. The profile shows about 67,000 distinct CDR3 sequences, around 80% of them singletons. Sequencing was performed on distant non-tumor lung tissue. Receptors originate from a man in his sixties with non-small cell lung cancer.

This clonotype has only a few counts. The chain combines TRBV28 with TRBJ2-3; 15 nucleotides agree with TRBD2. Per germline, CDR1 MDHEN and CDR2 SYDVKM. The CDR3 has 16 amino acids. With V trimmed by 5 bases and J by 6 bases, 6 bases remained unmatched. CDR3 sequence: CASSVGTSGRLDTQYF. In DNA, the CDR3 is TGTGCCAGCAGTGTCGGGACTAGCGGGAGGCTGGATACGCAGTATTTT.

Comments on this clonotype: In this CDR3 the conserved last residue, phenylalanine or tryptophan, is missing, so a read error is likely. This rearrangement joins TRBV10-3 to TRBJ2-2; the match to TRBD1 covers 7 bases. The CDR3 has 16 amino acids. CDR1 ENHRY and CDR2 SYGVKD come from the germline V gene. The DNA of the CDR3 is TGTGACATCAGTGACCCCACAGGGGCGAACACCGGGGAGCTGTTTTCT. Encoded protein: CDISDPTGANTGELFS.

In this sample, this clonotype turned up many times. This chain connects TRBV12-3 or TRBV12-4 to TRBJ1-4; no reliable D call. The CDR3 covers 14 residues. The germline V and J ends were trimmed by 6 bases and 8 bases, with 16 bases remaining between them. Here the CDR3 DNA reads TGTGCCAGCAGGGTAGGCTCCCCGGGGGAAAAACTGTTTTTT. Its protein product is CASRVGSPGEKLFF.

As concerns this clonotype: Germline is not matched at one junction end, which may reflect a read error. CDR3 coding DNA: TGTGCCGGCAGCTCCGGCGGCAGCGGAAACTACGAGCAGTACTTC. Its protein is CAGSSGGSGNYEQYF. This chain uses TRBV4-2 with TRBJ2-7; perhaps TRBD2 as D (5 bases). Germline CDR1 LGHNA, CDR2 YNFKEQ. CDR3 length: 15 residues.

Turning to this clonotype: A much more abundant neighbour one base away suggests this may be a read error. The chain recombines TRBV11-2 with TRBJ2-1; D ambiguous. CDR1 is SGHAT and CDR2 is FQNNGV in the germline V gene. Trimming cost V 2 bases and J 3 bases, with 14 bases left between them. The length of the CDR3 is 16 residues. In DNA form, the CDR3 reads TGTGCCAGCAGCTTACTCGGTGGCCCCTACTACAATGAGCAGTTCTTC. Amino acid sequence: CASSLLGGPYYNEQFF.

On this clonotype: An end of the junction differs from the germline gene, which may be a read error. V gene TRBV11-2 combines with J gene TRBJ1-1, with D perhaps matching TRBD1 (6 bases). Germline lookup yields CDR1 SGHAT and CDR2 FQNNGV. There are 15 residues in the CDR3. The CDR3 is CASGLESGANTEAFF. CDR3 bases: TGTGCCAGCGGCTTAGAGTCGGGGGCGAACACTGAAGCTTTCTTT.

On this clonotype: This may be a read error: a much more frequent sequence differs by one nucleotide. Since the CDR3 does not end with the conserved phenylalanine or tryptophan, this likely comes from a read error. The chain carries TRBV25-1 and TRBJ2-4; no reliable D call. The CDR3 has 14 amino acids. Germline V gene data show CDR1 as MGHDK and CDR2 as SYGVNS. V lost 3 bases, J lost 0 bases, and 6 bases lay in between. The CDR3 sequence: CASSEPLAKNIQYI. As DNA, the CDR3 is TGTGCCAGCAGTGAGCCGCTAGCCAAAAACATTCAGTACATC.

To note about this clonotype: At one boundary the junction diverges from the germline segment, which might be a read error. V and J are TRBV4-2 and TRBJ1-5, with D perhaps matching TRBD1 (6 bases). The CDR3 runs to 14 residues. CDR1 is LGHNA and CDR2 is YNFKEQ in the germline V gene. The DNA for the CDR3 is TGTGCCAGCGGCCCATACGGGGGCAATCAGCTCCAGCATTTT. It encodes CASGPYGGNQLQHF.

The rearrangement links TRBV13 to TRBJ2-7; weak D call: TRBD1 (5 bases). In germline, CDR1 is PRHDT, CDR2 FYEKMQ (reference sequence). Trimming cost V 9 bases and J 0 bases, with 18 bases left between them. The CDR3 spans 15 residues. This CDR3 is CASSTQAGSSYEQYF. The DNA of the CDR3 is TGTGCCAGTAGCACCCAGGCAGGGTCCTCCTACGAGCAGTACTTC.

Concerning this clonotype: The junction departs from the called germline gene at one end, perhaps through a read error. The gene calls are TRBV6-5 and TRBJ2-7, with TRBD1 matching 9 bases. This CDR3 is 14 amino acids long. CDR1 and CDR2 from the germline V gene are MNHEY and SVGAGI. CDR3 in DNA: TGTACCAGCAGTTTCAAGGACAGGGGCGACGAGCAGTACTTC. Translated: CTSSFKDRGDEQYF.

Concerning this clonotype: One end of the junction does not line up with germline, which may come from a read error. The V gene is TRBV29-1, the J gene TRBJ1-5, with no clear D. This CDR3 is built from 13 residues. Germline lookup yields CDR1 SQVTM and CDR2 ANQGSEA. CDR3 region: CGVAPERDQSQHF. CDR3 nucleotides: TGCGGCGTTGCTCCAGAGCGAGATCAGTCCCAGCATTTT.

Comment on this clonotype: This likely comes from a read error, as the CDR3 has no conserved phenylalanine or tryptophan at its end. The chain carries TRBV14 and TRBJ2-1; no reliable D call. This CDR3 region has 14 residues. Germline V gene data show CDR1 as SGHDN and CDR2 as FVKESK. V gave up 0 bases and J gave up 7 bases, with 10 bases separating them. The CDR3 reads CASSQEQQNNEQFY. For the CDR3, the DNA is TGTGCCAGCAGCCAAGAGCAACAGAATAATGAGCAGTTCTAC.

This clonotype was detected once. The gene calls are TRBV29-1 and TRBJ2-6; D not resolved. Trimming took 6 bases from V and 2 from J, leaving 20 bases between them. CDR1 and CDR2 (germline): SQVTM, ANQGSEA. The CDR3 is made up of 17 amino acids. CDR3 nucleotides: TGCAGCGTGGATCCAGGCGTTGCGGTGGCTGGGGCCAACGTCCTGACTTTC. Translated, it gives CSVDPGVAVAGANVLTF.

This clonotype has more than one count but fewer than ten. One junction end disagrees with the germline gene, perhaps due to a read error. The rearrangement links TRBV29-1 to TRBJ1-2, with 7 bases identical to TRBD1. The germline V gene has CDR1 SQVTM and CDR2 ANQGSEA. The CDR3 covers 14 residues. The CDR3 DNA sequence: TGCAGCGCCATCGGGGACAGCCTTTCCTATGGGTACACCTTC. Residues: CSAIGDSLSYGYTF.

The genes are TRBV6-1 and TRBJ2-3, with TRBD2 matching over 7 bases. The CDR3 sequence is 15 residues long. Germline trimming cut 2 bases from V and 6 bases from J; bases unmatched to any gene: 8. CDR1 is MNHNS and CDR2 is SASEGT in the germline V gene. This CDR3 reads CASSETSERADTQYF. CDR3 DNA: TGTGCCAGCAGTGAAACTAGCGAGAGGGCCGATACGCAGTATTTT.

This clonotype was found many times. The rearrangement joins TRBV13 to TRBJ2-3; the D gene is possibly TRBD2 (5 bases). This CDR3 is built from 16 residues. V was clipped by 5 bases and J by 4 bases, with 19 bases between them. Germline CDR1 and CDR2: PRHDT and FYEKMQ (reference sequence). The CDR3 reads CASSPQFRGLSDTQYF. The CDR3 bases are TGTGCCAGCAGCCCCCAGTTCCGCGGGTTATCAGATACGCAGTATTTT.

In this sample, this clonotype turned up many times. The chain uses TRBV5-4 and TRBJ1-1; 7 positions agree with TRBD1. CDR3 length: 14 residues. V lost 4 bases, J lost 1 base, and 4 bases stayed unmatched. Germline V gene lookup returns CDR1 SGHNT and CDR2 YYREEE (reference sequence). The CDR3 loop is CASSTGEGNTEAFF. The CDR3 bases are TGTGCCAGCAGCACAGGGGAGGGGAACACTGAAGCTTTCTTT.

As regards this clonotype: The conserved closing phenylalanine or tryptophan is absent in this CDR3, likely reflecting a read error. This chain connects TRBV5-4 to TRBJ1-6, with unresolved D. CDR3 size: 14 residues. V was cut by 7 bases and J by 7 bases, with 15 bases left in between. Germline V lookup: CDR1 SGHNT, CDR2 YYREEE (reference sequence). This chain's CDR3 is CASGIQCRNSPLHS. In nucleotides, the CDR3 is TGTGCCAGCGGCATACAGTGCCGGAATTCACCCCTCCACTCT.

The rearrangement links TRBV5-4 to TRBJ2-7, with D possibly matching TRBD2 (6 bases). Trimming shortened V by 5 bases and J by 12 bases, and 30 bases separated the two germline ends. Germline-derived CDR1 and CDR2 are SGHNT and YYREEE (reference sequence). The CDR3 is 16 residues long. CDR3 region: CASSPRGGRAYYEPYF. The CDR3 DNA is TGTGCCAGCAGTCCAAGAGGAGGGAGAGCCTACTACGAACCGTACTTC. The full variable domain, its missing parts supplied by reference TRBV5-4 and TRBJ2-7, is ETGVTQSPTHLIKTRGQQVTLRCSSQSGHNTVSWYQQALGQGPQFIFQYYREEENGRGNFPPRFSGLQFPNYSSELNVNALELDDSALYLCASSPRGGRAYYEPYFGPGTRLTVT.

The rearrangement joins TRBV6-5 to TRBJ2-7, with D tentatively TRBD2 (5 bases). The ends were cut back, 6 bases at V and 3 bases at J, with 21 bases in the middle. The length of the CDR3 is 16 residues. Germline V gene data show CDR1 as MNHEY and CDR2 as SVGAGI. The CDR3 reads CASSRDGDGNFYEQYF. The CDR3 DNA follows: TGTGCCAGCAGCCGAGACGGTGACGGGAACTTCTACGAGCAGTACTTC.

This clonotype is deemed medium-sized. V is TRBV11-2 and J is TRBJ1-1, with a tentative D call TRBD1 (6 bases). The V gene's germline CDR1 is SGHAT and CDR2 FQNNGV. V lost 5 bases, J lost 5 bases, and 18 bases lay in between. The CDR3 extends over 15 amino acids. CDR3 residues: CASSMGSNRDTEAFF. CDR3 bases: TGTGCCAGCAGCATGGGCTCGAACAGGGATACTGAAGCTTTCTTT.

The J gene is TRBJ2-1, the V gene TRBV14, with 9 bases identical to TRBD2. The CDR3 is made up of 15 amino acids. Germline V gene sequence: CDR1 SGHDN, CDR2 FVKESK. With 10 bases clipped from V and 6 bases from J, the junction kept 13 bases outside the gene matches. The CDR3 DNA reads TGTGCCAACCGCCAAGGTAGCGGGAGTGGCAATGAGCAGTTCTTC. The encoded protein is CANRQGSGSGNEQFF.

This clonotype was recorded once. This CDR3 fails to terminate in the conserved phenylalanine or tryptophan, so it likely reflects a read error. The limits of the CDR3 on the DNA are not certain, so only TCRdb's listed CDR3 is given. The J gene is TRBJ2-4, the V gene TRBV6-6; no DNA check was done on the table's D call, TRBD2. From germline, CDR1 is MNHNY and CDR2 SVGAGI (reference sequence). The CDR3 sequence runs 16 residues, both termini included. The CDR3 here is CASRVTSETAKNIEYL.

Notes on this clonotype: The DNA is omitted, as the CDR3 cannot be located on it reliably, and the CDR3 follows TCRdb's listing. The rearrangement links TRBV7-7 to TRBJ2-1; TRBD2, as called in the table, went unchecked against the DNA. Germline V gene sequence: CDR1 SSHAT, CDR2 FNYEAQ (reference sequence). With termini counted, the CDR3 has 16 amino acids. CDR3: CASSPEVAGGNGEHFF.

Details on this clonotype: A junction end diverges from the germline sequence, so it may reflect a read error. The chain couples TRBV12-3 or TRBV12-4 to TRBJ2-1; D remains ambiguous. There are 15 residues in the CDR3. The CDR3 bases are TGTGCCGGCAGTTTCCCTCAGTTGGACCAGAATGAGCAATTCTTC. This codes for CAGSFPQLDQNEQFF.

As concerns this clonotype: An end of the junction does not agree with germline; a read error may underlie this. V usage is TRBV13 and J usage is TRBJ2-3; D is possibly TRBD1 or TRBD2 (5 bases each). The CDR3 is made up of 15 amino acids. Per germline, CDR1 PRHDT and CDR2 FYEKMQ (reference sequence). The CDR3 loop reads CVCSLARQNTDTQYF. The CDR3 DNA is TGTGTCTGCAGCTTAGCGAGACAGAACACAGATACGCAGTACTTT. Looking up the rest from reference TRBV13 and TRBJ2-3 gives the full variable domain: AAGVIQSPRHLIKEKRETATLKCYPIPRHDTVYWYQQGPGQDPQFLISFYEKMQSDKGSIPDRFSAQQFSDYHSELNMSSLELGDSALYFCVCSLARQNTDTQYFGPGTRLTVL.

Worth noting for this clonotype: One end of the junction is discordant with germline, which a read error may explain. The chain combines TRBV6-1 with TRBJ1-2, with D hard to call. CDR3 length: 14 amino acids. Looked up from germline, CDR1 is MNHNS and CDR2 is SASEGT. The CDR3 DNA is TGTACCAGCAGCCCGGACCCAGTTAACTATGGCTACACCTTT. It specifies CTSSPDPVNYGYTF.